This TCR beta chain came from a study of cytomegalovirus exposure and HLA in healthy donors. Concerning this clone: Its antigen is not known.

Both 60 Vbeta primers and 13 Jbeta primers went into the PCR. Assay used: immunoSEQ multiplex PCR; TCRdb lists only in-frame clones, some missing. The table records 150,000 to 200,000 clones, about 84% of them present only once. General study results and limits: In a later analysis, HLA-associated beta chains showed higher expansion and lower generation probabilities than comparable chains. Through in vitro validation, three CMV-associated chains were shown to be specific for CMV antigens. Later analysis suggested most CMV-associated TCR beta chains were HLA-restricted.

The CDR3 totals 19 residues. The V end lost 4 bases, the J end lost 1 base, and 24 bases lay between the germline ends. The V gene's germline CDR1 is MNHNS and CDR2 SASEGT. Sequencing was carried out using PBMCs. The V gene is TRBV6-1, the J gene TRBJ2-3; weak D call: TRBD1 (5 bases). The TCR comes from a man aged 45-65 years in good health and CMV-seropositive. CDR3 protein: CASSVRVGWGAMGTDTQYF. The CDR3, as DNA: TGTGCCAGCAGTGTCCGGGTGGGTTGGGGCGCGATGGGCACAGATACGCAGTATTTT.